These 9 T cell receptor beta chains were all obtained from the same sample, sequenced in a study of cytomegalovirus exposure and HLA in healthy donors. A multiplex PCR was run with 60 Vbeta primers and 13 Jbeta primers. Method: immunoSEQ multiplex PCR; TCRdb's copy keeps in-frame clones and lacks some. The data contain under 200,000 clones, roughly 83% of them singletons. Sequenced material: PBMCs. The receptors originated from a woman aged 45-59 years in good health and CMV-seronegative.

This clone was seen only once. The chain carries TRBV7-6 and TRBJ2-3, with TRBD1 identical over 9 bases. Germline CDR1 and CDR2: SGHVS and FNYEAQ. Unmatched junction bases numbered 6, after V lost 5 bases and J lost 0 bases. The CDR3 spans 16 residues. The CDR3 DNA is TGTGCCAGCAGCCTAGGGACAGGGATAAGCACAGATACGCAGTATTTT. It is translated as CASSLGTGISTDTQYF.

The rearrangement links TRBV5-1 to TRBJ2-3, with 13 bases matching TRBD2. The germline gives CDR1 SGHRS, CDR2 YFSETQ. The CDR3 is 17 amino acids. With 0 bases clipped from V and 5 bases from J, the junction kept 6 bases outside the gene matches. CDR3 DNA: TGCGCCAGCAGCTTGGCGGGACTAGCGGGGCCCCGAGATACGCAGTATTTT. Translation gives CASSLAGLAGPRDTQYF.

The chain joins TRBV9 to TRBJ1-3; no definite D call. The V gene's germline CDR1 is SGDLS and CDR2 YYNGEE. This CDR3 is 12 amino acids long. Trimming cost V 3 bases and J 6 bases, with 7 bases left between them. CDR3 region: CASSDTLNTIYF. In DNA form, the CDR3 reads TGTGCCAGCAGCGACACCCTAAACACCATATATTTT.

The chain carries TRBV11-2 and TRBJ2-7; D gene unclear. The germline CDR1 and CDR2 sequences are SGHAT and FQNNGV. The V and J ends lost 2 bases and 2 bases respectively, with 19 bases between them. The CDR3 spans 17 residues. CDR3 nucleotide sequence: TGTGCCAGCAGCTTAATCAAAGTGCGGCGGAGAGCCTACGAGCAGTACTTC. Translation: CASSLIKVRRRAYEQYF.

The V gene is TRBV5-4, the J gene TRBJ2-6; 7 nucleotides match TRBD1. Germline V CDR1 and CDR2: SGHNT, YYREEE (reference sequence). The CDR3 totals 19 residues. The V segment lost 4 bases and the J segment 0 bases; nucleotides outside the gene matches: 13. The CDR3 loop is CASSLPKQGPLSGANVLTF. For the CDR3, the DNA is TGTGCCAGCAGCCTACCAAAACAGGGGCCCCTCTCTGGGGCCAACGTCCTGACTTTC.

This chain uses TRBV6-6 with TRBJ2-2; 8 bases fit TRBD1. Trimming took 6 bases from V and 5 from J; bases not matched to a gene: 8. This CDR3 is built from 15 residues. CDR1 and CDR2 (germline): MNHNY, SVGAGI (reference sequence). The CDR3 nucleotides read TGTGCCAGCAGCAACCGGGACAGGCTGACCGGGGAGCTGTTTTTT. This codes for CASSNRDRLTGELFF.

This sequence joins TRBV5-6 and TRBJ2-7, with 8 bases lining up with TRBD1. This CDR3 has 15 residues. V shed 2 bases and J 4 bases; nucleotides not matched to a gene: 8. Germline V gene data show CDR1 as SGHDT and CDR2 as YYEEEE. CDR3 amino acids: CASSLQGVLRYEQYF. The CDR3 region has the DNA TGTGCCAGCAGCTTACAGGGGGTTTTACGGTACGAGCAGTACTTC. Combining the CDR3 with reference TRBV5-6 and TRBJ2-7 gives the whole variable domain DAGVTQSPTHLIKTRGQQVTLRCSPKSGHDTVSWYQQALGQGPQFIFQYYEEEERQRGNFPDRFSGHQFPNYSSELNVNALLLGDSALYLCASSLQGVLRYEQYFGPGTRLTVT.

Here the CDR3 reads CASSGTGNSPLHF. CDR3 DNA: TGTGCCAGCTCGGGGACAGGGAACTCACCCCTCCACTTT. V and J are TRBV27 and TRBJ1-6; 9 bases map to TRBD1. This CDR3 has 13 residues. In germline, CDR1 is MNHEY, CDR2 SMNVEV (reference sequence). Trimming cost V 8 bases and J 10 bases; bases outside gene matches: 6.

This chain joins TRBV28 and TRBJ1-1; 10 bases are shared with TRBD1. J gave up 4 bases and V 3 bases, and 5 bases lay outside the gene matches. Looked up from germline, CDR1 is MDHEN and CDR2 is SYDVKM. CDR3 size: 15 residues. The CDR3 region is CASSFGGQGSTEAFF. The CDR3 DNA is TGTGCCAGCAGTTTTGGGGGACAGGGGAGCACTGAAGCTTTCTTT.